Sequencing of this T cell receptor beta chain was carried out in a study of blood T cells in healthy people across ages. This CDR3 has 11 amino acids. The V and J ends lost 5 bases and 8 bases respectively, with 7 bases between them. Germline CDR1 and CDR2: SGHTA and FQGNSA. The sample holds a few counts of this clonotype. Individuals who donated were healthy Caucasians from Russia aged about 6 to 90. Total RNA, at least 5.5 micrograms per sample, was extracted from PBMCs. Combining a sample-barcoded 5' primer with a J-beta primer mix, a second PCR ran for roughly 7 to 12 cycles. TCRdb called the 5' RACE reads again in MiXCR, with one record for every CDR3 protein. Of 1.5 million to 2 million distinct CDR3 sequences in the sample, about 50% are singletons; the top ten hold over 2%.

V is TRBV7-2 and J is TRBJ2-4; possible D gene TRBD1, 5 bases. This receptor was obtained from a woman aged 40 to 50 in good health. Sequenced input: blood. This CDR3 is CASSARDIQYF. Here the CDR3 DNA reads TGTGCCAGCAGCGCCAGGGACATTCAGTACTTC.